A single sample is the source of the 29 T cell receptor beta chains below, sequenced in a study of control samples from healthy donors and cancer patients. Produced via immunoSEQ multiplex PCR; TCRdb's table is partial and in-frame only. The repertoire holds about 160,000 clones, with approximately 90% as singletons. Sequencing input: blood. These receptors all stem from a man aged 25 to 40 in good health.

This clone was detected once. The gene calls are TRBV11-3 and TRBJ2-1, with 10 bases aligning to TRBD2. Germline CDR1 reads SGHNT; CDR2 reads YENEEA. The CDR3 totals 15 residues. V trimming: 5 bases; J trimming: 7 bases; junction bases outside the gene matches: 8. The CDR3 DNA follows: TGTGCCAGCAGCCAAGGGACTAGCGAGAGGAATGAGCAGTTCTTC. It translates to CASSQGTSERNEQFF. Filled out from reference TRBV11-3 and TRBJ2-1, the complete variable domain reads EAGVVQSPRYKIIEKKQPVAFWCNPISGHNTLYWYLQNLGQGPELLIRYENEEAVDDSQLPKDRFSAERLKGVDSTLKIQPAELGDSAVYLCASSQGTSERNEQFFGPGTRLTVL.

The CDR3 sequence: CASSLASGTGTYEQYF. Written as DNA, the CDR3 is TGTGCCAGCAGCTTAGCTTCCGGGACTGGGACCTACGAGCAGTACTTC. The J gene is TRBJ2-7, the V gene TRBV7-2; D possibly corresponds to TRBD2 (6 bases). V lost 0 bases and J lost 2, with 14 bases in between. The CDR3 totals 16 residues. The germline V gene encodes CDR1 SGHTA and CDR2 FQGNSA.

This clone was seen once. The chain couples TRBV21-1 to TRBJ1-2; TRBD1, the table's D call, lacks a check against the DNA. TRBV21-1 is termed a pseudogene. The CDR3 extends over 14 amino acids. The CDR3 reads CASSNTTGVYGYTF. The CDR3 bases are TGTGCCAGCAGCAACACCACAGGGGTCTATGGCTACACCTTC.

The chain uses TRBV24-1 and TRBJ1-1, with no clear D. CDR3 length: 13 amino acids. The V end lost 1 base, the J end lost 7 bases, and 9 bases lay between the germline ends. CDR1 is KGHDR, CDR2 SFDVKD, per germline. CDR3 residues: CATSDLGRNEAFF. DNA for the CDR3: TGTGCCACCAGTGATTTAGGGCGGAATGAAGCTTTCTTT.

V and J are TRBV19 and TRBJ2-1; 7 bases are a match to TRBD2. Germline trimming cut 2 bases from V and 2 bases from J; bases unmatched to any gene: 9. Germline loops: CDR1 LNHDA, CDR2 SQIVND (reference sequence). The CDR3 runs 17 residues. The CDR3 region has the DNA TGTGCCAGTAGTATATTTTGGGGAGGGTCTCCCTACAATGAGCAGTTCTTC. It yields the protein CASSIFWGGSPYNEQFF.

This clone was detected only once. This CDR3 is CASSEGYGAEPEAFF. As DNA, the CDR3 is TGTGCCAGCAGTGAAGGCTACGGGGCTGAGCCTGAAGCTTTCTTT. The chain couples TRBV2 to TRBJ1-1; D may be TRBD1 (5 bases). V was clipped by 1 base and J by 6 bases, with 15 bases between them. The CDR3 consists of 15 residues. Germline CDR1 and CDR2: SNHLY and FYNNEI.

The rearrangement joins TRBV6-5 to TRBJ2-5; tentative D call: TRBD1 (5 bases). CDR1 is MNHEY, CDR2 SVGAGI, per germline. With 3 bases removed from V and 6 bases from J, the gap between germline ends came to 11 bases. The CDR3 runs 13 residues. The CDR3 bases are TGTGCCAGCAGTTATAGGGGCTTGAAGACCCAGTACTTC. Amino acid sequence: CASSYRGLKTQYF.

V gene TRBV10-3 combines with J gene TRBJ2-5, with TRBD2 matching 8 bases. The V segment lost 9 bases and the J segment 5 bases; nucleotides outside the gene matches: 8. The V gene's germline CDR1 is ENHRY and CDR2 SYGVKD. There are 13 residues in the CDR3. As DNA, the CDR3 is TGTGCCATTTCGGGGGGGCTTGAGGAGACCCAGTACTTC. As protein: CAISGGLEETQYF.

The rearrangement joins TRBV27 to TRBJ2-2; 8 nucleotides line up with TRBD1. CDR1 and CDR2 (germline): MNHEY, SMNVEV (reference sequence). The CDR3 runs to 17 residues. V dropped 8 bases and J dropped 7; count of bases not matched to a gene: 18. The CDR3 here is CASARTLLTGESGELFF. CDR3 nucleotide sequence: TGTGCCAGCGCCCGGACCTTATTGACAGGGGAGAGCGGGGAGCTGTTTTTT.

The genes are TRBV28 and TRBJ1-6; weak D call: TRBD1 (6 bases). CDR1 is MDHEN, CDR2 SYDVKM, per germline. The V and J ends lost 1 base and 6 bases respectively, with 13 bases between them. The CDR3 consists of 16 residues. DNA for the CDR3: TGTGCCAGCAGTTTATCGGGGGCGCTTACTAATTCACCCCTCCACTTT. This gives the protein CASSLSGALTNSPLHF.

The gene calls are TRBV5-1 and TRBJ2-7; 12 bases map to TRBD1. This CDR3 comprises 16 residues. The germline V gene has CDR1 SGHRS and CDR2 YFSETQ. The junction had 4 bases not matched to a gene; V was cut back by 1 base and J by 2 bases. The CDR3 nucleotides read TGCGCCAGCAGCTTGCAGGGACAGGGGGCGACCTACGAGCAGTACTTC. Translation: CASSLQGQGATYEQYF.

The chain uses TRBV28 and TRBJ2-1; 13 nucleotides agree with TRBD2. CDR3 length equals 17 residues. CDR1 and CDR2 (germline): MDHEN, SYDVKM. J was trimmed by 5 bases and V by 2 bases; bases with no gene match: 6. The CDR3 DNA follows: TGTGCCAGCAGTTTAACACTAGGGACTAGCGGGGACAATGAGCAGTTCTTC. Its translation: CASSLTLGTSGDNEQFF.

The V call is TRBV5-1, the J call TRBJ2-3, with 16 bases identical to TRBD2. The ends lost 1 base at V and 2 bases at J; junction bases unmatched: 7. This CDR3 has 19 residues. The germline gives CDR1 SGHRS, CDR2 YFSETQ. This CDR3 reads CASSLLPGLAGGITDTQYF. CDR3 DNA: TGCGCCAGCAGCTTGCTACCGGGACTAGCGGGGGGGATCACAGATACGCAGTATTTT. The full variable domain, completed using reference TRBV5-1 and TRBJ2-3, is KAGVTQTPRYLIKTRGQQVTLSCSPISGHRSVSWYQQTPGQGLQFLFEYFSETQRNKGNFPGRFSGRQFSNSRSEMNVSTLELGDSALYLCASSLLPGLAGGITDTQYFGPGTRLTVL.

DNA of the CDR3: TGTGCCAGCAGTCTCGGGCCTGGAAGGCCCCAGCATTTT. This sequence encodes CASSLGPGRPQHF. This chain uses TRBV6-2 or TRBV6-3 with TRBJ1-5, with D uncertain. With 5 bases removed from V and 9 bases from J, the gap between germline ends came to 14 bases. Looked up from germline, CDR1 is MNHEY and CDR2 is SVGEGT. This CDR3 contains 13 residues.

The chain recombines TRBV11-1 with TRBJ1-4; maybe TRBD1 (5 bases). V lost 5 bases, J lost 2 bases, and 12 bases lay in between. Germline V gives CDR1 SGHAT, CDR2 FQDESV (reference sequence). CDR3 size: 15 residues. The CDR3 coding sequence is TGTGCCAGCAGCCGACACAGGAAGACTAATGAAAAACTGTTTTTT. It is translated as CASSRHRKTNEKLFF. The full variable domain, in which reference TRBV11-1 and TRBJ1-4 provide the parts outside the CDR3, is EAEVAQSPRYKITEKSQAVAFWCDPISGHATLYWYRQILGQGPELLVQFQDESVVDDSQLPKDRFSAERLKGVDSTLKIQPAELGDSAMYLCASSRHRKTNEKLFFGSGTQLSVL.

In this sample, this clone turned up once. The chain recombines TRBV6-2 or TRBV6-3 with TRBJ1-2, with D unclear. Germline CDR1 MNHEY, CDR2 SVGEGT. The length of the CDR3 is 13 residues. V was clipped by 4 bases and J by 5 bases, with 11 bases between them. The CDR3 DNA reads TGTGCCAGCAGTTCCGTCCAGGTTTATGGCTACACCTTC. Its protein is CASSSVQVYGYTF.

Remarks on this clone: A read error may account for a junction end that differs from germline. The V call is TRBV11-3, the J call TRBJ2-1; D possibly corresponds to TRBD1 (7 bases). CDR3 length: 12 amino acids. Germline-derived CDR1 and CDR2 are SGHNT and YENEEA. The CDR3 DNA sequence: TGTGCCAGCAGCATAGACAGGGAGGAACAGTTCTTC. Protein product: CASSIDREEQFF.

This chain joins TRBV6-5 and TRBJ1-1; 9 bases align to TRBD1. The germline CDR1 and CDR2 sequences are MNHEY and SVGAGI. The CDR3 runs 13 residues. The V and J ends lost 5 bases and 7 bases, in that order; junction bases with no gene match: 5. The CDR3 region is CASSLSGQGEAFF. DNA for the CDR3: TGTGCCAGCAGTCTATCGGGACAGGGTGAAGCTTTCTTT.

This chain joins TRBV6-5 and TRBJ2-3; 9 bases map to TRBD2. The CDR3 sequence is 15 residues long. V shed 6 bases and J 5 bases; nucleotides not matched to a gene: 9. Germline V gene lookup returns CDR1 MNHEY and CDR2 SVGAGI. CDR3 bases: TGTGCCAGCAGCGAGCGGGGGGCCTGGGGAGATACGCAGTATTTT. It encodes CASSERGAWGDTQYF.

The rearrangement joins TRBV5-4 to TRBJ2-1, with TRBD2 matching over 13 bases. The CDR3 runs 15 residues. Germline assignment: CDR1 SGHNT and CDR2 YYREEE (reference sequence). Trimming at V came to 1 base and at J to 10 bases, leaving 5 bases not matched to a gene. The CDR3 DNA reads as TGTGCCAGCAGCTTGAGAACTAGCGGGAGGGAGGAGCAGTTCTTC. It translates to CASSLRTSGREEQFF.

Concerning this clone: Other DNA sequences in this specimen translate into the identical CDR3. The J gene is TRBJ2-1, the V gene TRBV24-1; D not resolved. V lost 5 bases to trimming and J lost 1 base, with 5 bases between them. The germline V gene encodes CDR1 KGHDR and CDR2 SFDVKD. This CDR3 has 13 residues. The DNA of the CDR3 is TGTGCCACCAGTGGGGGATCCTACAATGAGCAGTTCTTC. It specifies CATSGGSYNEQFF.

The rearrangement joins TRBV10-3 to TRBJ1-2; D is uncertain. The CDR3 length is 10 residues. V lost 3 bases and J 11 bases, leaving 7 bases between the germline ends. Germline V lookup: CDR1 ENHRY, CDR2 SYGVKD. DNA of the CDR3: TGTGCCATCAGTGAAGGGTATTACACCTTC. It translates to CAISEGYYTF.

The chain joins TRBV4-1 to TRBJ1-4, with a weak D call TRBD1 (5 bases). V gave up 3 bases and J gave up 2 bases, with 13 bases separating them. The CDR3 extends over 16 amino acids. Germline lookup yields CDR1 MGHRA and CDR2 YSYEKL. The CDR3 loop is CASSQAPRATNEKLFF. The CDR3 nucleotides read TGCGCCAGCAGCCAGGCCCCCAGGGCGACTAATGAAAAACTGTTTTTT.

The chain couples TRBV6-5 to TRBJ2-1; the D gene is possibly TRBD2 (5 bases). The germline gives CDR1 MNHEY, CDR2 SVGAGI. CDR3 length: 16 residues. Trimming stripped 1 base from V and 7 bases from J, with 17 bases between. The CDR3 region has the DNA TGTGCCAGCAGTTACTTCTTGCCTAGCCTCACAAATGAGCAGTTCTTC. Encoded protein: CASSYFLPSLTNEQFF.

CDR3 residues: CASSSGTGEAFF. The CDR3 bases are TGTGCCAGCAGCTCCGGGACAGGGGAAGCTTTCTTT. This rearrangement joins TRBV14 to TRBJ1-1; TRBD1 matches at 9 bases. V lost 5 bases and J lost 8; bases outside the gene matches: 3. Germline V CDR1 and CDR2: SGHDN, FVKESK. The CDR3 loop spans 12 amino acids. Supplemented by reference TRBV14 and TRBJ1-1, the full variable domain reads EAGVTQFPSHSVIEKGQTVTLRCDPISGHDNLYWYRRVMGKEIKFLLHFVKESKQDESGMPNNRFLAERTGGTYSTLKVQPAELEDSGVYFCASSSGTGEAFFGQGTRLTVV.

V usage is TRBV19 and J usage is TRBJ2-2; 10 bases map to TRBD2. This CDR3 contains 16 residues. The J segment lost 2 bases and the V segment lost 6 bases, leaving 6 bases of the junction unmatched. The germline V gene encodes CDR1 LNHDA and CDR2 SQIVND (reference sequence). In DNA form, the CDR3 reads TGTGCCAGTAGCCCATTAGCGGGAGGTAACACCGGGGAGCTGTTTTTT. Amino acids: CASSPLAGGNTGELFF. Using reference TRBV19 and TRBJ2-2 for the parts outside the CDR3, the full variable domain is DGGITQSPKYLFRKEGQNVTLSCEQNLNHDAMYWYRQDPGQGLRLIYYSQIVNDFQKGDIAEGYSVSREKKESFPLTVTSAQKNPTAFYLCASSPLAGGNTGELFFGEGSRLTVL.

CDR3 nucleotide sequence: TGTGCCAGCAGCGTAGCTTCCAGGAACACTGAAGCTTTCTTT. Protein sequence: CASSVASRNTEAFF. This chain connects TRBV9 to TRBJ1-1; D gene unclear. Germline V CDR1 and CDR2: SGDLS, YYNGEE. V was pared by 0 bases and J by 1 base, with 7 bases between. The CDR3 loop spans 14 amino acids.

The V gene is TRBV3-1 (or the pseudogene TRBV3-2), the J gene TRBJ2-4; perhaps TRBD1 as D (5 bases). The CDR3 runs to 16 residues. The V and J ends lost 4 bases and 0 bases respectively, with 13 bases between them. Germline CDR1 is LGHDT and CDR2 is YNNKEL (reference sequence). As DNA, the CDR3 is TGTGCCAGCAGCCCAAAAGATACAGGAGCCAAAAACATTCAGTACTTC. It translates to CASSPKDTGAKNIQYF.

This chain links TRBV3-1 (or the pseudogene TRBV3-2) with TRBJ2-1; possibly TRBD2 for D (6 bases). V lost 3 bases and J lost 9, with 12 bases in between. This CDR3 is 13 amino acids long. Germline V gene data show CDR1 as LGHDT and CDR2 as YNNKEL (reference sequence). In DNA form, the CDR3 reads TGTGCCAGCAGCCAGGGAGGAAGGAGTGAGCAGTTCTTC. Its protein product is CASSQGGRSEQFF.